These 14 T cell receptor beta chains were all obtained from the same sample, sequenced in a study of blood T cell repertoires in COVID-19. Clones were sequenced by immunoSEQ multiplex PCR, and TCRdb holds only the in-frame ones, with some missing. The profile covers fewer than 350,000 clones, with 89% appearing a single time and around a tenth taken by the ten largest. The source material was PBMCs or T cells enriched from blood (not recorded which). These receptors originate from a woman between 35 and 50 years old who had recovered from COVID-19.

The genes are TRBV19 and TRBJ1-3; no definite D call. The CDR3 spans 14 residues. V gave up 7 bases and J gave up 1 base, with 11 bases separating them. CDR1 is LNHDA, CDR2 SQIVND, per germline (reference sequence). The CDR3 nucleotides are TGTGCCAGTAAGGTTATGGAGTCTGGAAACACCATATATTTT. It is translated as CASKVMESGNTIYF.

The chain combines TRBV9 with TRBJ2-3; TRBD2 might be the D (5 bases). V lost 4 bases to trimming and J lost 1 base, with 16 bases between them. Germline CDR1 and CDR2: SGDLS and YYNGEE. This CDR3 region has 16 residues. This chain's CDR3 is CASSTRASSGTDTQYF. Here the CDR3 DNA reads TGTGCCAGCAGCACCCGGGCTAGCTCGGGCACAGATACGCAGTATTTT.

The J gene is TRBJ1-5, the V gene TRBV27; TRBD1 aligns across 10 bases. The CDR3 spans 14 residues. The ends lost 5 bases at V and 7 bases at J; junction bases unmatched: 5. CDR1 and CDR2 from the germline V gene are MNHEY and SMNVEV (reference sequence). CDR3 DNA sequence: TGTGCCAGCAGTAGACAGGGGGCTTTCCAGCCCCAGCATTTT. This sequence encodes CASSRQGAFQPQHF.

The gene calls are TRBV28 and TRBJ1-2, with 7 bases aligning to TRBD1. This CDR3 region has 17 residues. The ends lost 4 bases at V and 1 base at J; junction bases unmatched: 12. CDR1 is MDHEN, CDR2 SYDVKM, per germline. The CDR3 loop is CASSSPSGTDHNYGYTF. In DNA, the CDR3 is TGTGCCAGCAGTTCCCCCTCCGGGACAGACCATAACTATGGCTACACCTTC.

The chain carries TRBV7-2 and TRBJ2-2; D gene uncertain. CDR3 length: 15 residues. The V end lost 0 bases, the J end lost 5 bases, and 10 bases lay between the germline ends. CDR1 is SGHTA, CDR2 FQGNSA, per germline. CDR3 sequence: CASSLARLVTGELFF. In DNA form, the CDR3 reads TGTGCCAGCAGCTTAGCACGGTTGGTGACCGGGGAGCTGTTTTTT.

J is TRBJ2-5 and V is TRBV11-2, with D perhaps TRBD2 (5 bases). CDR1 is SGHAT and CDR2 is FQNNGV in the germline V gene. The V and J ends lost 4 bases and 4 bases respectively, with 13 bases between them. This CDR3 region has 14 residues. The DNA of the CDR3 is TGTGCCAGCAGCTCTGCCCCTAGCATAGAGACCCAGTACTTC. This sequence encodes CASSSAPSIETQYF.

The V call is TRBV2, the J call TRBJ1-4, with 7 bases fitting TRBD1. This CDR3 comprises 14 residues. The V and J ends lost 8 bases and 3 bases, in that order; junction bases with no gene match: 6. Germline CDR1 is SNHLY and CDR2 is FYNNEI. The CDR3 loop is CASHRTGSNEKLFF. The CDR3 coding sequence is TGTGCCAGCCATCGGACAGGTTCTAATGAAAAACTGTTTTTT.

The chain joins TRBV5-6 to TRBJ1-2, with 8 bases lining up with TRBD1. The CDR3 has 15 amino acids. Trimming at V came to 4 bases and at J to 7 bases, leaving 12 bases not matched to a gene. CDR1 is SGHDT, CDR2 YYEEEE, per germline. The CDR3 loop is CASSLGIQGAFGYTF. CDR3 DNA: TGTGCCAGCAGCCTTGGTATTCAGGGGGCTTTTGGCTACACCTTC.

The V and J genes are TRBV6-5 and TRBJ1-3; unclear D gene. The germline gives CDR1 MNHEY, CDR2 SVGAGI. This CDR3 is built from 13 residues. V lost 7 bases and J lost 7, with 14 bases in between. In DNA, the CDR3 is TGTGCCAGCAAGAACAGCCCTCGGAACACCATATATTTT. Translating it yields CASKNSPRNTIYF.

The chain has TRBV19 and TRBJ2-7; TRBD2 might be the D (6 bases). The germline V gene has CDR1 LNHDA and CDR2 SQIVND (reference sequence). The CDR3 spans 16 residues. Trimming stripped 0 bases from V and 7 bases from J, with 19 bases between. CDR3 region: CASSIETSWDPDEQYF. The CDR3 DNA is TGTGCCAGTAGTATAGAGACTAGTTGGGATCCTGATGAGCAGTACTTC.

The V and J genes are TRBV7-2 and TRBJ1-6; D perhaps matches TRBD1 (6 bases). Between the trimmed V and J ends, which lost 1 base and 10 bases, there was a span of 11 bases. The CDR3 runs 14 residues. CDR1 and CDR2 (germline): SGHTA, FQGNSA. In DNA, the CDR3 is TGTGCCAGCAGCTTAGGTGGGGGCGGCTCACCCCTCCACTTT. Protein sequence: CASSLGGGGSPLHF.

The rearrangement uses TRBV6-5 and TRBJ1-1, with D unresolved. This CDR3 is 12 amino acids long. V was trimmed by 8 bases and J by 1 base, leaving 8 bases between them. Germline CDR1 and CDR2: MNHEY and SVGAGI. The CDR3 DNA follows: TGTGCCAGCCAAGGGAGGAACACTGAAGCTTTCTTT. Protein product: CASQGRNTEAFF.

The chain links TRBV7-9 to TRBJ2-4, with 8 bases aligning to TRBD1. CDR1 SEHNR and CDR2 FQNEAQ come from the germline V gene (reference sequence). The J segment lost 3 bases and the V segment lost 1 base, leaving 5 bases of the junction unmatched. The CDR3 spans 16 residues. As DNA, the CDR3 is TGTGCCAGCAGCTTAGGCTGGGGGACAGGCAAAAACATTCAGTACTTC. Its protein is CASSLGWGTGKNIQYF.

The genes are TRBV3-1 (or the pseudogene TRBV3-2) and TRBJ1-2; D may be TRBD1 (5 bases). The CDR3 runs to 14 residues. V was clipped by 2 bases and J by 4 bases, with 11 bases between them. Looked up from germline, CDR1 is LGHDT and CDR2 is YNNKEL (reference sequence). CDR3 sequence reads: CASSQLREGYGYTF. The CDR3 DNA reads TGTGCCAGCAGCCAACTCAGGGAGGGCTATGGCTACACCTTC.